This T cell receptor beta chain was sequenced during a study of naive and memory T cell subsets. From the second PCR step, alpha and beta chains were amplified apart. Four subsets defined by CD45RA and CD27 were sorted after CD3, CD4, CD8 and live/dead staining. Of note for this clonotype: The antigen is unknown.

The V gene's germline CDR1 is DFQATT and CDR2 SNEGSKA (reference sequence). V lost 3 bases, J lost 7 bases, and 6 bases stayed unmatched. The CDR3 runs 13 residues. Whole-study results and caveats: Especially in CD8 cells, naive repertoires contained a few larger clonotypes, possibly CD45RA-re-expressing memory cells. TCR counts from RNA may reflect activation-linked expression changes. Over 95% of naive TCR sequences appeared only once after error correction, unlike memory subsets.

An equimolar mix of two oligonucleotides served as the beta constant-region primer for TRBC1 and TRBC2. Four rounds of PCR amplified the ligated cDNA using nested alpha and beta constant-region primers plus SP2. TCRdb used MiXCR to reprocess the UMI-ligation and nested PCR reads, holding one entry per CDR3 protein. In the table there are more than 120,000 distinct CDR3 sequences, approximately 20% of which are singletons. This chain joins TRBV20-1 and TRBJ2-1; TRBD2 matches 7 bases. The TCR comes from a human donor in good health. The sequencing sample was made of naive CD8+ T cells from blood. CDR3 bases: TGCAGTGCTAGTTTCGCGGGAGTAAATGAGCAGTTCTTC. This translates into CSASFAGVNEQFF.